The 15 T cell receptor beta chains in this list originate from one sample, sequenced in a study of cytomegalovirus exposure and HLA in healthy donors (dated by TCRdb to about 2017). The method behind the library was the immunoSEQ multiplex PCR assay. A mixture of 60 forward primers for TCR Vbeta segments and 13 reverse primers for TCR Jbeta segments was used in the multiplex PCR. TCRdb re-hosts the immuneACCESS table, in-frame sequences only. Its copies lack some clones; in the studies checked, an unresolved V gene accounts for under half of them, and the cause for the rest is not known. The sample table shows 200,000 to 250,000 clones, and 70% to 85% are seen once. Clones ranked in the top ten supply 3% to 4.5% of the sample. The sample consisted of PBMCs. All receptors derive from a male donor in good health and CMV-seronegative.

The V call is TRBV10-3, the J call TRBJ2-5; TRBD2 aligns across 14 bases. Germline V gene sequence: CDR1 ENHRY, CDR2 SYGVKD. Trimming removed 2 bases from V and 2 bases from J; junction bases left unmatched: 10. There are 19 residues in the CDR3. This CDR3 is CAISEGLAGGYNRQETQYF. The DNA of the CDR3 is TGTGCCATCAGTGAGGGACTAGCGGGAGGCTACAACCGTCAAGAGACCCAGTACTTC.

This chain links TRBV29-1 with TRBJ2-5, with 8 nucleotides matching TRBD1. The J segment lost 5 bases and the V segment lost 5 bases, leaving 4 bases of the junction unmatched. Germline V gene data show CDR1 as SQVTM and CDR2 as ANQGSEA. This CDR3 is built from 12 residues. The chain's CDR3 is CSVQTGAETQYF. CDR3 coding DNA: TGCAGCGTTCAGACAGGGGCCGAGACCCAGTACTTC.

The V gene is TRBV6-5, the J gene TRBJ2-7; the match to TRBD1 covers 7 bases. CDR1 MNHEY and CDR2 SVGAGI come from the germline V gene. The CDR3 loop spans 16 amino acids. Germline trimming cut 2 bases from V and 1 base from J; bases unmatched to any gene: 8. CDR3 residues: CASSYGWTGHSYEQYF. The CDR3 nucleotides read TGTGCCAGCAGTTACGGTTGGACAGGACATTCCTACGAGCAGTACTTC.

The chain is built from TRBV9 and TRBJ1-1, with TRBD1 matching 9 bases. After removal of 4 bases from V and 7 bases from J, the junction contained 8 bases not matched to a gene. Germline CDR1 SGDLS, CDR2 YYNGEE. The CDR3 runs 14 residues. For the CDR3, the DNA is TGTGCCAGCAGCATAACAGGGGGCTCAAATGAAGCTTTCTTT. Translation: CASSITGGSNEAFF.

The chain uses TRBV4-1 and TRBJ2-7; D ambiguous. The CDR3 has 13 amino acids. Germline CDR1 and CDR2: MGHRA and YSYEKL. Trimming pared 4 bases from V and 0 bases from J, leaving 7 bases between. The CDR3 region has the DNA TGCGCCAGCAGCCTCGGTCTCTCCTACGAGCAGTACTTC. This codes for CASSLGLSYEQYF.

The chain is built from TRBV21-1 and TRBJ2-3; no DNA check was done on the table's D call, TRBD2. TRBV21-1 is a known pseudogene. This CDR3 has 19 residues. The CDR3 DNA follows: TGTGCCAGCAGCTCGCAGTCCGGTCTTAGTAGCGTGAACACAGATACGCAGTATTTT. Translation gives CASSSQSGLSSVNTDTQYF.

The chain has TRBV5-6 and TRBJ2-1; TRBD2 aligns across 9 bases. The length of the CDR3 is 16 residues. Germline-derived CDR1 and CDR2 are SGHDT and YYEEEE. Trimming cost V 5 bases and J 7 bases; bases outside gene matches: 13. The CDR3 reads CASRLGAGGPENEQFF. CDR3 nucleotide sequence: TGTGCCAGCAGACTGGGGGCGGGAGGGCCGGAGAATGAGCAGTTCTTC.

CDR3 sequence: CASSFARDRPVSNTEAFF. In DNA form, the CDR3 reads TGTGCCAGCAGTTTCGCCCGGGACAGACCCGTATCGAACACTGAAGCTTTCTTT. The rearrangement joins TRBV27 to TRBJ1-1; 7 nucleotides match TRBD1. This CDR3 is 18 amino acids long. V gave up 3 bases and J gave up 1 base; unmatched junction bases: 14. CDR1 is MNHEY and CDR2 is SMNVEV in the germline V gene (reference sequence).

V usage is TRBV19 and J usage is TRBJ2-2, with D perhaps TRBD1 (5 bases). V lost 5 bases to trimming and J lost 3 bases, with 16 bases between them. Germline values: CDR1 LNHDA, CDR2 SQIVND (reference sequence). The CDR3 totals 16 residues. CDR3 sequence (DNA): TGTGCCAGTAGTCCTTCCCTAACGACAGACACCGGGGAGCTGTTTTTT. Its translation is CASSPSLTTDTGELFF.

The CDR3 sequence: CASSQVGTGRYNEQFF. The CDR3 nucleotides are TGTGCCAGCAGCCAAGTGGGCACAGGGCGATACAATGAGCAGTTCTTC. The V gene is TRBV14, the J gene TRBJ2-1; D perhaps matches TRBD1 (6 bases). V lost 1 base, J lost 4 bases, and 14 bases lay in between. Germline V gene sequence: CDR1 SGHDN, CDR2 FVKESK. The CDR3 is 16 residues long.

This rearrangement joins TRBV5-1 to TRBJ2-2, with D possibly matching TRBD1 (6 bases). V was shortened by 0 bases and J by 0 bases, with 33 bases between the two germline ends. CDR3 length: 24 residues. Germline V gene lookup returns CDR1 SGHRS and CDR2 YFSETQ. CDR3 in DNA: TGCGCCAGCAGCTTGGGTGGTAAGCCCTCCTCTGGGGGCGGTTTGTACTCGAACACCGGGGAGCTGTTTTTT. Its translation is CASSLGGKPSSGGGLYSNTGELFF.

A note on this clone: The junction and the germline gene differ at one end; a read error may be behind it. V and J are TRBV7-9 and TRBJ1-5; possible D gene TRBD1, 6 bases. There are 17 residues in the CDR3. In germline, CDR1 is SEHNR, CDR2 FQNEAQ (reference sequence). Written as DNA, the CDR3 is TGTTCCAGCAGCTTATTCAGGGGAGGGGGGGGCAATCAGCCCCAGCATTTT. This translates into CSSSLFRGGGGNQPQHF.

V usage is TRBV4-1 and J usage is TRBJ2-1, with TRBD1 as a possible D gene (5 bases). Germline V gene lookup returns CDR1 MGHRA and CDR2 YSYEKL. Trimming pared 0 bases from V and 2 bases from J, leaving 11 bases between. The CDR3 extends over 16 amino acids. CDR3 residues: CASSQDPSRAYNEQFF. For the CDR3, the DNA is TGCGCCAGCAGCCAAGATCCCTCCAGGGCCTACAATGAGCAGTTCTTC.

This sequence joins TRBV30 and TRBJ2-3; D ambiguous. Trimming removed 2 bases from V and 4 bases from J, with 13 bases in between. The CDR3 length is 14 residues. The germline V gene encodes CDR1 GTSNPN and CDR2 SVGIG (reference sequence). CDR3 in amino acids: CAWSLTLRSDTQYF. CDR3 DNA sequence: TGTGCCTGGAGTTTGACCCTCAGGTCAGATACGCAGTATTTT.

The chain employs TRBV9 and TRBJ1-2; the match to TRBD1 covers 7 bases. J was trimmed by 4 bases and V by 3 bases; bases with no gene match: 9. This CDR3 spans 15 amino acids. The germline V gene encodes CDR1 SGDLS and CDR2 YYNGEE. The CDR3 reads CASSEGTASSYGYTF. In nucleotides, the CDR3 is TGTGCCAGCAGCGAAGGGACAGCCAGCTCCTATGGCTACACCTTC.